The 25 T cell receptor beta chains below all came from one sample that was sequenced in a study of blood T cell repertoires in COVID-19. Clones were read by immunoSEQ multiplex PCR, and TCRdb kept only the in-frame ones, dropping some. The sample comprises about 99,000 clones, about 86% of which are singletons, and over 10% rests with the top ten. The sequenced sample was peripheral blood. These receptors originate from an older woman in a cohort sampled during active or convalescent COVID-19.

The CDR3 DNA sequence: TGTGCCAGCAGGGACAGGGGGGGTACTGAAGCTTTCTTT. Amino acid sequence: CASRDRGGTEAFF. The J gene is TRBJ1-1, the V gene TRBV6-4; 10 bases fit TRBD1. The V and J ends lost 6 bases and 5 bases, in that order; junction bases with no gene match: 3. Per the germline V gene, CDR1 is MRHNA and CDR2 is SNTAGT. The CDR3 covers 13 residues.

This chain links TRBV19 with TRBJ2-3, with no clear D. The CDR3 has 12 residues. The V end lost 6 bases, the J end lost 1 base, and 5 bases lay between the germline ends. Germline CDR1 LNHDA, CDR2 SQIVND (reference sequence). The CDR3 nucleotides read TGTGCCAGTAGAGCCCGCACAGATACGCAGTATTTT. Its translation: CASRARTDTQYF.

The CDR3 bases are TGCGCCAGCAGCCAAGAATGGGGCGTTAACTATGGCTACACCTTC. As protein: CASSQEWGVNYGYTF. The V call is TRBV4-1, the J call TRBJ1-2, with a tentative D call TRBD1 (5 bases). V was cut by 0 bases and J by 1 base, with 9 bases left in between. This CDR3 has 15 amino acids. In germline, CDR1 is MGHRA, CDR2 YSYEKL.

The rearrangement links TRBV25-1 to TRBJ1-1, with TRBD1 as a possible D gene (5 bases). Trimming removed 7 bases at V and 4 bases at J, with 7 bases between. Germline V gene sequence: CDR1 MGHDK, CDR2 SYGVNS. The CDR3 length is 11 residues. As DNA, the CDR3 is TGTGCCAGCACGGGGGGCACTGAAGCTTTCTTT. Translated, it gives CASTGGTEAFF.

V is TRBV6-1 and J is TRBJ1-5; tentatively, D is TRBD1 (6 bases). CDR1 MNHNS and CDR2 SASEGT come from the germline V gene. The CDR3 extends over 15 amino acids. V was clipped by 1 base and J by 3 bases, with 10 bases between them. The CDR3 region is CASSEGTVPNQPQHF. The CDR3 region has the DNA TGTGCCAGCAGTGAAGGGACAGTACCCAATCAGCCCCAGCATTTT.

As DNA, the CDR3 is TGTGCCAGCAGGACCCGGACAGGGGAGGACACCGGGGAGCTGTTTTTT. Translation gives CASRTRTGEDTGELFF. The genes are TRBV5-4 and TRBJ2-2; 9 bases are shared with TRBD1. The V and J ends lost 5 bases and 3 bases, in that order; junction bases with no gene match: 8. The CDR3 has 16 amino acids. Germline lookup yields CDR1 SGHNT and CDR2 YYREEE (reference sequence).

The rearrangement links TRBV7-9 to TRBJ1-1; the match to TRBD1 covers 7 bases. J gave up 0 bases and V 5 bases, and 6 bases lay outside the gene matches. CDR3 size: 15 residues. The germline CDR1 and CDR2 sequences are SEHNR and FQNEAQ (reference sequence). The DNA for the CDR3 is TGTGCCAGCAGCCCTCAGGGACAGCTGAACACTGAAGCTTTCTTT. Protein sequence: CASSPQGQLNTEAFF.

V usage is TRBV12-3 or TRBV12-4 and J usage is TRBJ1-4; no reliable D call. Trimming shortened V by 3 bases and J by 8 bases, and 10 bases separated the two germline ends. CDR3 length equals 13 residues. CDR3 amino acids: CASSFNLQEKLFF. CDR3 sequence (DNA): TGTGCCAGCAGTTTTAACCTCCAGGAAAAACTGTTTTTT.

This rearrangement joins TRBV18 to TRBJ2-3, with 7 bases lining up with TRBD1. The V segment lost 2 bases and the J segment 2 bases; nucleotides outside the gene matches: 7. The CDR3 length is 16 residues. Germline CDR1 KGHSH, CDR2 LQKENI. The CDR3 region has the DNA TGTGCCAGCTCACCATTACAGGGGAAGCTCACAGATACGCAGTATTTT. It is translated as CASSPLQGKLTDTQYF. The variable domain in full, with the rest retrieved from reference TRBV18 and TRBJ2-3, is NAGVMQNPRHLVRRRGQEARLRCSPMKGHSHVYWYRQLPEEGLKFMVYLQKENIIDESGMPKERFSAEFPKEGPSILRIQQVVRGDSAAYFCASSPLQGKLTDTQYFGPGTRLTVL.

The chain carries TRBV3-1 (or the pseudogene TRBV3-2) and TRBJ2-3, with TRBD2 matching 8 bases. The CDR3 contains 15 residues. J was trimmed by 5 bases and V by 5 bases; bases with no gene match: 9. Germline CDR1 LGHDT, CDR2 YNNKEL (reference sequence). CDR3 nucleotides: TGTGCCAGCAGCTTAACGGGAGGGCCTGGAGATACGCAGTATTTT. Its translation is CASSLTGGPGDTQYF.

This clone was found once. The chain is built from TRBV14 and TRBJ1-6; D unclear. The V end lost 2 bases, the J end lost 9 bases, and 11 bases lay between the germline ends. CDR3 length equals 14 residues. Germline lookup yields CDR1 SGHDN and CDR2 FVKESK. CDR3 loop: CASSQTSLSSPLHF. CDR3 sequence (DNA): TGTGCCAGCAGCCAAACCTCTCTTAGTTCACCCCTCCACTTT.

V gene TRBV6-5 combines with J gene TRBJ1-2; 8 bases map to TRBD1. V lost 6 bases, J lost 2 bases, and 8 bases stayed unmatched. The V gene's germline CDR1 is MNHEY and CDR2 SVGAGI. This CDR3 is built from 15 residues. The CDR3 region is CASRTPGQVNYGYTF. The CDR3 coding sequence is TGTGCCAGCAGGACTCCGGGACAGGTGAACTATGGCTACACCTTC.

The rearrangement links TRBV7-3 to TRBJ1-2; no definite D call. The CDR3 is 12 amino acids. The V end lost 3 bases, the J end lost 10 bases, and 12 bases lay between the germline ends. Germline V gene data show CDR1 as SGHTA and CDR2 as FQGTGA. In nucleotides, the CDR3 is TGTGCCAGCAGCTTCGGACCGAGGGACTACACCTTC. Translated, it gives CASSFGPRDYTF.

The chain employs TRBV7-9 and TRBJ1-6; D gene unclear. Germline V lookup: CDR1 SEHNR, CDR2 FQNEAQ (reference sequence). The V gene lost 5 bases and the J gene lost 7 bases, with 15 bases spanning the gap. The CDR3 sequence is 15 residues long. In nucleotides, the CDR3 is TGTGCCAGCAGCCCCCAAGCTGTTGTGAATTCACCCCTCCACTTT. Its translation: CASSPQAVVNSPLHF.

V usage is TRBV5-1 and J usage is TRBJ2-3; the match to TRBD1 covers 7 bases. Trimming at V came to 5 bases and at J to 3 bases, leaving 6 bases not matched to a gene. The V gene's germline CDR1 is SGHRS and CDR2 YFSETQ. CDR3 length: 14 amino acids. CDR3 sequence (DNA): TGCGCCAGCAGTCGACAGGGATGGACAGATACGCAGTATTTT. Amino acids: CASSRQGWTDTQYF.

The chain combines TRBV7-9 with TRBJ2-7; the match to TRBD2 covers 11 bases. CDR1 is SEHNR and CDR2 is FQNEAQ in the germline V gene (reference sequence). This CDR3 region has 15 residues. With V trimmed by 3 bases and J by 4 bases, 5 bases remained unmatched. The CDR3 spells CASSFSSGRLYEQYF. The DNA of the CDR3 is TGTGCCAGCAGCTTCTCTAGCGGGAGGTTGTACGAGCAGTACTTC.

The rearrangement joins TRBV28 to TRBJ2-1; maybe TRBD1 (5 bases). This CDR3 spans 13 amino acids. The germline V gene has CDR1 MDHEN and CDR2 SYDVKM. The germline V and J ends were trimmed by 10 bases and 0 bases, with 10 bases remaining between them. CDR3 in DNA: TGTGCCACCGACAGAAACTCCTACAATGAGCAGTTCTTC. Translation: CATDRNSYNEQFF.

The V gene is TRBV7-2, the J gene TRBJ2-7, with a weak D call TRBD2 (6 bases). There are 16 residues in the CDR3. Trimming removed 4 bases from V and 7 bases from J, with 23 bases in between. CDR1 and CDR2 (germline): SGHTA, FQGNSA. The CDR3 spells CASSSLTSGPGAEQYF. The DNA of the CDR3 is TGTGCCAGCAGCTCCCTCACCAGCGGGCCCGGAGCAGAGCAGTACTTC.

A single count supports this clone. The rearrangement joins TRBV3-1 (or the pseudogene TRBV3-2) to TRBJ1-2; D remains ambiguous. Trimming took off 4 bases at V and 4 bases at J, with 13 bases between the two ends. The CDR3 totals 14 residues. Germline CDR1 reads LGHDT; CDR2 reads YNNKEL (reference sequence). CDR3 region: CASSPAGSGYGYTF. As DNA, the CDR3 is TGTGCCAGCAGCCCCGCGGGGTCTGGCTATGGCTACACCTTC.

The rearrangement uses TRBV10-3 and TRBJ2-2; 7 positions match TRBD1. The CDR3 extends over 14 amino acids. Germline trimming cut 2 bases from V and 3 bases from J; bases unmatched to any gene: 0. The V gene's germline CDR1 is ENHRY and CDR2 SYGVKD. The CDR3 DNA sequence: TGTGCCATCAGTGAGGACAGGGACACCGGGGAGCTGTTTTTT. This sequence encodes CAISEDRDTGELFF.

The rearrangement joins TRBV6-5 to TRBJ2-7, with 9 bases fitting TRBD1. The junction had 5 bases not matched to a gene; V was cut back by 5 bases and J by 0 bases. The CDR3 spans 15 residues. The germline gives CDR1 MNHEY, CDR2 SVGAGI. The DNA of the CDR3 is TGTGCCAGCAGTCACAGGGGGCTAATCTCCTACGAGCAGTACTTC. As protein: CASSHRGLISYEQYF.

The chain links TRBV6-1 to TRBJ1-6, with D hard to call. Germline V lookup: CDR1 MNHNS, CDR2 SASEGT. The CDR3 runs to 17 residues. Trimming removed 0 bases from V and 0 bases from J, with 9 bases in between. The CDR3 region has the DNA TGTGCCAGCAGTGAAGCGACACAACGCTCCTATAATTCACCCCTCCACTTT. It codes for CASSEATQRSYNSPLHF.

This clone was seen only a few times. J is TRBJ2-7 and V is TRBV3-1 (or the pseudogene TRBV3-2); 14 nucleotides agree with TRBD2. CDR1 and CDR2 (germline): LGHDT, YNNKEL (reference sequence). The CDR3 totals 19 residues. The trim removed 1 base at V and 1 base at J, leaving 9 bases unmatched. In nucleotides, the CDR3 is TGTGCCAGCAGCCAAGCCCTACGACTAGCGGGGGGGCTTTCCTACGAGCAGTACTTC. Translating gives CASSQALRLAGGLSYEQYF.

The table lists this clone with a few counts. The chain carries TRBV11-2 and TRBJ2-7; 8 nucleotides agree with TRBD1. V shed 3 bases, J shed 0 bases, and the junction held 4 bases outside the gene matches. The CDR3 contains 15 residues. Germline CDR1 is SGHAT and CDR2 is FQNNGV. The CDR3: CASSFDRGSSYEQYF. The DNA of the CDR3 is TGTGCCAGCAGCTTCGACAGGGGTAGCTCCTACGAGCAGTACTTC.

This chain links TRBV12-3 or TRBV12-4 with TRBJ1-2; possibly TRBD1 for D (6 bases). CDR3 length: 13 amino acids. The V end lost 4 bases, the J end lost 2 bases, and 8 bases lay between the germline ends. The CDR3 region is CASSYRVNYGYTF. As DNA, the CDR3 is TGTGCCAGCAGTTACAGGGTGAACTATGGCTACACCTTC.